The rows below give T cell receptor beta chains drawn from one sample of a study of T cells after yellow fever vaccination. TCRdb re-called the 5' RACE reads through MiXCR, storing one row per CDR3 protein. Found here are 610,000 or so distinct CDR3 sequences, around 12% of them singletons; the top ten hold under 15%. The sample here was PBMCs, taken on the day of the yellow fever booster vaccination. The receptors shown here come from a man younger than 45 who received the YFV17D yellow fever vaccine. Both conserved end residues are part of each CDR3. Each record gives: J gene, V gene, D gene, clone size, CDR3 protein, CDR3 DNA. The D gene is left open where the match is weak. Clone size, where shown, is once, few, many, or a class for clones that have expanded.

j_gene: TRBJ2-5
v_gene: TRBV5-4
d_gene: NA
abundance: few
CDR3aa: CASTLTPEYQETQYF
CDR3nt: TGTGCCAGCACGCTGACACCCGAGTACCAAGAGACCCAGTACTTC

j_gene: TRBJ2-7
v_gene: TRBV7-8
d_gene: NA
abundance: few
CDR3aa: CASSLPGLLEQYF
CDR3nt: TGTGCCAGCAGCTTACCAGGGCTTCTCGAGCAGTACTTC

j_gene: TRBJ2-3
v_gene: TRBV29-1
d_gene: NA
abundance: NA
CDR3aa: CSVVHSNTDTQYF
CDR3nt: TGCAGCGTTGTCCATTCAAACACAGATACGCAGTATTTT

j_gene: TRBJ2-1
v_gene: TRBV5-1
d_gene: NA
abundance: few
CDR3aa: CASSQNPPNEQFF
CDR3nt: TGCGCCAGCAGCCAAAACCCCCCCAATGAGCAGTTCTTC

j_gene: TRBJ2-5
v_gene: TRBV28
d_gene: NA
abundance: few
CDR3aa: CASSLLDREKWTQYF
CDR3nt: TGTGCCAGCAGTTTATTGGACAGAGAAAAATGGACCCAGTACTTC

j_gene: TRBJ1-2
v_gene: TRBV30
d_gene: TRBD1
abundance: NA
CDR3aa: CAWSVTGTGVIYGYTF
CDR3nt: TGTGCCTGGAGTGTCACTGGGACAGGGGTCATCTATGGCTACACCTTC

j_gene: TRBJ2-2
v_gene: TRBV11-3
d_gene: NA
abundance: few
CDR3aa: CASSLGAGDGELFF
CDR3nt: TGTGCCAGCAGCTTAGGGGCTGGGGACGGGGAGCTGTTTTTT

j_gene: TRBJ2-1
v_gene: TRBV5-5
d_gene: NA
abundance: many
CDR3aa: CASSFTDNEQFF
CDR3nt: TGTGCCAGCAGCTTTACAGACAATGAGCAGTTCTTC

j_gene: TRBJ2-7
v_gene: TRBV14
d_gene: NA
abundance: few
CDR3aa: CASSQVGAGSYEQYF
CDR3nt: TGTGCCAGCAGCCAAGTTGGAGCAGGTTCCTACGAGCAGTACTTC

j_gene: TRBJ2-7
v_gene: TRBV25-1
d_gene: TRBD2
abundance: NA
CDR3aa: CASSDPLRTSGKDEQYF
CDR3nt: TGTGCCAGCAGTGACCCACTCAGGACTAGCGGGAAAGACGAGCAGTACTTC

j_gene: TRBJ2-1
v_gene: TRBV5-1
d_gene: NA
abundance: NA
CDR3aa: CASSLVGEGYNEQFF
CDR3nt: TGCGCCAGCAGCTTGGTGGGAGAAGGATACAATGAGCAGTTCTTC

j_gene: TRBJ1-2
v_gene: TRBV12-3/TRBV12-4
d_gene: TRBD1
abundance: many
CDR3aa: CASSYNSGGVGGYTF
CDR3nt: TGTGCCAGCAGTTACAATTCAGGGGGCGTCGGGGGCTACACCTTC

j_gene: TRBJ2-7
v_gene: TRBV28
d_gene: NA
abundance: NA
CDR3aa: CASSLGAFEQYF
CDR3nt: TGTGCCAGCAGTTTAGGGGCCTTCGAGCAGTACTTC

j_gene: TRBJ2-2
v_gene: TRBV4-3
d_gene: TRBD2
abundance: NA
CDR3aa: CASSHGLAGGGRPGELFF
CDR3nt: TGCGCCAGCAGCCATGGACTAGCGGGAGGGGGTAGACCCGGGGAGCTGTTTTTT

j_gene: TRBJ2-1
v_gene: TRBV5-1
d_gene: TRBD2
abundance: few
CDR3aa: CASRILAGDGNEQFF
CDR3nt: TGCGCCAGCCGCATCCTAGCGGGAGACGGGAATGAGCAGTTCTTC

j_gene: TRBJ2-1
v_gene: TRBV5-1
d_gene: NA
abundance: many
CDR3aa: CASSPPDNEQFF
CDR3nt: TGCGCCAGCAGCCCCCCCGACAATGAGCAGTTCTTC

j_gene: TRBJ2-2
v_gene: TRBV6-1
d_gene: NA
abundance: NA
CDR3aa: CASNPRGGTGELFF
CDR3nt: TGTGCCAGCAACCCTCGAGGAGGTACCGGGGAGCTGTTTTTT

j_gene: TRBJ2-1
v_gene: TRBV5-1
d_gene: TRBD2
abundance: NA
CDR3aa: CASSLTSGRIYNEQFF
CDR3nt: TGCGCCAGCAGCTTGACTAGCGGGAGGATCTACAATGAGCAGTTCTTC

j_gene: TRBJ2-2
v_gene: TRBV7-3
d_gene: TRBD1
abundance: few
CDR3aa: CASSLRVGGDANTGELFF
CDR3nt: TGTGCCAGCAGCTTAAGAGTAGGGGGCGACGCGAACACCGGGGAGCTGTTTTTT

j_gene: TRBJ2-2
v_gene: TRBV5-5
d_gene: NA
abundance: many
CDR3aa: CASSLVRDSNTGELFF
CDR3nt: TGTGCCAGCAGCTTGGTCAGGGACTCCAACACCGGGGAGCTGTTTTTT

j_gene: TRBJ2-3
v_gene: TRBV10-1
d_gene: NA
abundance: many
CDR3aa: CASSDNNPDTQYF
CDR3nt: TGCGCCAGCAGTGATAACAACCCAGATACGCAGTATTTT

j_gene: TRBJ2-1
v_gene: TRBV7-9
d_gene: TRBD1
abundance: NA
CDR3aa: CASSPQGIWYNEQFF
CDR3nt: TGTGCCAGCAGTCCACAGGGGATCTGGTACAATGAGCAGTTCTTC

j_gene: TRBJ2-5
v_gene: TRBV6-5
d_gene: NA
abundance: NA
CDR3aa: CASNQGGTQYF
CDR3nt: TGTGCCAGCAACCAGGGGGGGACCCAGTACTTC

j_gene: TRBJ2-1
v_gene: TRBV12-3/TRBV12-4
d_gene: TRBD1
abundance: NA
CDR3aa: CASSPGQGSHNEQFF
CDR3nt: TGTGCCAGCAGCCCCGGACAGGGGTCCCACAATGAGCAGTTCTTC

j_gene: TRBJ1-5
v_gene: TRBV29-1
d_gene: TRBD1
abundance: few
CDR3aa: CSAWTGGSNQPQHF
CDR3nt: TGCAGCGCCTGGACAGGGGGAAGTAATCAGCCCCAGCATTTT

j_gene: TRBJ1-5
v_gene: TRBV20-1
d_gene: NA
abundance: NA
CDR3aa: CSARDRRNSNQPQHF
CDR3nt: TGCAGTGCTAGAGATCGAAGGAATAGCAATCAGCCCCAGCATTTT